This record looks at one TCR beta chain sequence and its context. The target antigen is unknown. This entry belongs to a study of cytomegalovirus exposure and HLA in healthy donors. The V and J ends lost 6 bases and 4 bases respectively, with 8 bases between them. The CDR3 is 12 residues long. Germline V gene data show CDR1 as SGHRS and CDR2 as YFSETQ. Study-wide points: Rarity held for most TCR sequences, but there were some public TCRs that occurred in many donors. Both high specificity and high sensitivity reportedly marked the classifier's diagnosis of cytomegalovirus status. Overall, around 160 TCR beta chains were annotated as cytomegalovirus-associated. Testing in vitro showed a few CMV-associated chains specific for CMV antigens.

Some clones are missing from TCRdb's copy, which holds only in-frame ones; the method was immunoSEQ multiplex PCR. This sample has more than 85,000 clones, with around nine tenths found just once. This receptor was taken from a woman aged 18 to 35 in good health and CMV-seronegative. Specimen: PBMCs. The chain couples TRBV5-1 to TRBJ2-1; D is ambiguous. The CDR3 DNA reads TGCGCCAGCACCCCGAGTTACAATGAGCAGTTCTTC. Its translation is CASTPSYNEQFF.